A selection of T cell receptor beta chains follows, all from one sample in a study of cytomegalovirus exposure and HLA in healthy donors. Data came from immunoSEQ multiplex PCR; TCRdb stores just in-frame clones and leaves some out. The data hold about 180,000 clones, with about 80% observed a single time. The sample comprised PBMCs. The receptors here all came from a man in his forties or fifties in good health and CMV-seronegative. Each CDR3 is given with its conserved first and last residue. Each record gives: clone size, V gene, D gene, J gene, CDR3 protein, CDR3 DNA. D genes are given only for firm matches. Some rows have no size entry. The others give once, few or many, or a class for an expanded clone.

clone_size: NA
v_call: TRBV18
d_call: NA
j_call: TRBJ1-2
cdr3_aa: CASSPFQYGYTF
cdr3_nt: TGTGCCAGCTCACCGTTCCAATATGGCTACACCTTC

clone_size: NA
v_call: TRBV28
d_call: NA
j_call: TRBJ1-1
cdr3_aa: CASSRLGGGRTEAFF
cdr3_nt: TGTGCCAGCAGTCGCCTGGGGGGTGGAAGGACTGAAGCTTTCTTT

clone_size: NA
v_call: TRBV19
d_call: TRBD1
j_call: TRBJ1-5
cdr3_aa: CASSIAGTGSYQPQHF
cdr3_nt: TGTGCCAGTAGTATAGCCGGGACAGGGTCTTATCAGCCCCAGCATTTT

clone_size: NA
v_call: TRBV1
d_call: NA
j_call: TRBJ2-7
cdr3_aa: CTSSSYRTSGSRGVSYEQYF
cdr3_nt: TGCACCAGCAGCTCCTATCGGACTAGCGGGAGTAGAGGAGTCTCCTACGAGCAGTACTTC

clone_size: NA
v_call: TRBV5-4
d_call: NA
j_call: TRBJ2-4
cdr3_aa: CASSLEAGKNIQYF
cdr3_nt: TGTGCCAGCAGCTTGGAGGCGGGCAAAAACATTCAGTACTTC

clone_size: NA
v_call: TRBV9
d_call: NA
j_call: TRBJ1-2
cdr3_aa: CASSLDPGVNYGYTF
cdr3_nt: TGTGCCAGCAGCCTGGATCCGGGGGTTAACTATGGCTACACCTTC

clone_size: NA
v_call: TRBV4-3
d_call: NA
j_call: TRBJ1-3
cdr3_aa: CASSQEASSGNTIYF
cdr3_nt: TGCGCCAGCAGCCAAGAGGCAAGCTCTGGAAACACCATATATTTT

clone_size: NA
v_call: TRBV5-1
d_call: NA
j_call: TRBJ2-5
cdr3_aa: CASSSPRGRETQYF
cdr3_nt: TGCGCCAGCAGCTCTCCGCGGGGACGGGAGACCCAGTACTTC

clone_size: NA
v_call: TRBV9
d_call: TRBD2
j_call: TRBJ2-5
cdr3_aa: CASSVSSGTSGGQETQYF
cdr3_nt: TGTGCCAGCAGCGTCTCGAGTGGGACTAGCGGGGGCCAAGAGACCCAGTACTTC

clone_size: few
v_call: TRBV20-1
d_call: NA
j_call: TRBJ2-3
cdr3_aa: CSAMRGDTQYF
cdr3_nt: TGCAGTGCTATGCGAGGAGATACGCAGTATTTT

clone_size: NA
v_call: TRBV27
d_call: TRBD2
j_call: TRBJ2-1
cdr3_aa: CASSLSGTSASGEQFF
cdr3_nt: TGTGCCAGCAGTTTATCAGGGACTAGCGCTAGTGGTGAGCAGTTCTTC

clone_size: NA
v_call: TRBV2
d_call: TRBD2
j_call: TRBJ2-1
cdr3_aa: CANPGLAGKGNEQFF
cdr3_nt: TGTGCCAACCCGGGACTAGCGGGAAAGGGAAATGAGCAGTTCTTC

clone_size: NA
v_call: TRBV10-1
d_call: TRBD2
j_call: TRBJ2-3
cdr3_aa: CASSVFSSRGLAGGRYTDTQYF
cdr3_nt: TGCGCCAGCAGTGTCTTTTCTTCGCGGGGGCTAGCGGGGGGGAGATACACAGATACGCAGTATTTT

clone_size: NA
v_call: TRBV5-1
d_call: NA
j_call: TRBJ2-5
cdr3_aa: CASSFSSETQETQYF
cdr3_nt: TGCGCCAGCAGCTTTTCGTCAGAAACCCAAGAGACCCAGTACTTC

clone_size: NA
v_call: TRBV6-6
d_call: TRBD2
j_call: TRBJ2-5
cdr3_aa: CASSYSGLAGGETQYF
cdr3_nt: TGTGCCAGCAGTTACTCCGGACTAGCGGGGGGGGAGACCCAGTACTTC

clone_size: NA
v_call: TRBV28
d_call: NA
j_call: TRBJ2-1
cdr3_aa: CASSPPKRDNEQFF
cdr3_nt: TGTGCCAGCAGCCCCCCAAAGCGCGACAATGAGCAGTTCTTC

clone_size: NA
v_call: TRBV2
d_call: TRBD1
j_call: TRBJ2-6
cdr3_aa: CASIDRAGANVLTF
cdr3_nt: TGTGCCAGCATAGACAGGGCTGGGGCCAACGTCCTGACTTTC

clone_size: NA
v_call: TRBV7-2
d_call: NA
j_call: TRBJ2-3
cdr3_aa: CASSLAGPTDTQYF
cdr3_nt: TGTGCCAGCAGCTTAGCTGGCCCCACAGATACGCAGTATTTT

clone_size: NA
v_call: TRBV10-3
d_call: NA
j_call: TRBJ2-7
cdr3_aa: CAISESGSSYEQYF
cdr3_nt: TGTGCCATCAGTGAGTCTGGGAGCTCCTACGAGCAGTACTTC

clone_size: NA
v_call: TRBV6-5
d_call: NA
j_call: TRBJ2-7
cdr3_aa: CASSYSGIYEQYF
cdr3_nt: TGTGCCAGCAGTTACTCGGGCATCTACGAGCAGTACTTC

clone_size: NA
v_call: TRBV6-4
d_call: NA
j_call: TRBJ1-2
cdr3_aa: CASSEGTNYGYTF
cdr3_nt: TGTGCCAGCAGTGAGGGCACTAACTATGGCTACACCTTC

clone_size: NA
v_call: TRBV5-8
d_call: TRBD2
j_call: TRBJ2-7
cdr3_aa: CASSLSGRGSYEQYF
cdr3_nt: TGTGCCAGCAGCCTCTCGGGGCGGGGGTCCTACGAGCAGTACTTC

clone_size: NA
v_call: TRBV2
d_call: NA
j_call: TRBJ2-6
cdr3_aa: CASSDGKANVLTF
cdr3_nt: TGTGCCAGCAGTGACGGTAAGGCCAACGTCCTGACTTTC

clone_size: few
v_call: TRBV28
d_call: TRBD1
j_call: TRBJ1-5
cdr3_aa: CASSTRDRGGDQPQHF
cdr3_nt: TGTGCCAGCAGTACCCGGGACAGGGGAGGCGATCAGCCCCAGCATTTT

clone_size: NA
v_call: TRBV28
d_call: TRBD1
j_call: TRBJ1-2
cdr3_aa: CASSSSSGGSRGYTF
cdr3_nt: TGTGCCAGCAGTTCCTCCTCAGGGGGATCTCGTGGCTACACCTTC

clone_size: NA
v_call: TRBV5-1
d_call: NA
j_call: TRBJ2-3
cdr3_aa: CASVGLPNGTDTQYF
cdr3_nt: TGCGCCAGCGTAGGACTCCCGAACGGCACAGATACGCAGTATTTT

clone_size: NA
v_call: TRBV15
d_call: TRBD2
j_call: TRBJ2-1
cdr3_aa: CATSRDRTSGSKNEQFF
cdr3_nt: TGTGCCACCAGCAGAGATAGGACTAGCGGGAGTAAGAATGAGCAGTTCTTC

clone_size: NA
v_call: TRBV7-2
d_call: TRBD2
j_call: TRBJ2-1
cdr3_aa: CASSITSGRGNEQFF
cdr3_nt: TGTGCCAGCAGCATCACTAGCGGGAGAGGGAATGAGCAGTTCTTC

clone_size: NA
v_call: TRBV7-9
d_call: NA
j_call: TRBJ1-1
cdr3_aa: CASTHNGQGKGNTEAFF
cdr3_nt: TGTGCCAGCACCCACAATGGGCAGGGGAAGGGGAACACTGAAGCTTTCTTT

clone_size: NA
v_call: TRBV5-3
d_call: TRBD2
j_call: TRBJ2-1
cdr3_aa: CARSPGTSGRYNEQFF
cdr3_nt: TGTGCCAGAAGCCCGGGGACTAGCGGACGCTACAATGAGCAGTTCTTC

clone_size: NA
v_call: TRBV9
d_call: TRBD2
j_call: TRBJ2-1
cdr3_aa: CASSAGPGLAGYNEQFF
cdr3_nt: TGTGCCAGCAGCGCGGGGCCGGGACTAGCTGGTTACAATGAGCAGTTCTTC

clone_size: NA
v_call: TRBV18
d_call: NA
j_call: TRBJ1-5
cdr3_aa: CASSGQGSNQPQHF
cdr3_nt: TGTGCCAGCTCAGGGCAGGGGAGCAATCAGCCCCAGCATTTT

clone_size: once
v_call: TRBV28
d_call: NA
j_call: TRBJ2-7
cdr3_aa: CASRGGLPHEQYF
cdr3_nt: TGTGCCAGCAGGGGGGGACTCCCCCACGAGCAGTACTTC

clone_size: NA
v_call: TRBV7-8
d_call: TRBD1
j_call: TRBJ2-2
cdr3_aa: CASSFRDRNTGELFF
cdr3_nt: TGTGCCAGCAGCTTCCGGGACAGGAACACCGGGGAGCTGTTTTTT

clone_size: few
v_call: TRBV19
d_call: TRBD2
j_call: TRBJ2-7
cdr3_aa: CASSQTGTSGLYEQYF
cdr3_nt: TGTGCCAGTAGCCAAACCGGGACTAGCGGCCTCTACGAGCAGTACTTC

clone_size: NA
v_call: TRBV6-1
d_call: NA
j_call: TRBJ1-3
cdr3_aa: CASSDIRAQSGSGNTIYF
cdr3_nt: TGTGCCAGCAGTGATATACGTGCACAGTCTGGATCTGGAAACACCATATATTTT

clone_size: NA
v_call: TRBV10-3
d_call: NA
j_call: TRBJ2-5
cdr3_aa: CAISEGGETQYF
cdr3_nt: TGTGCCATCAGTGAGGGGGGGGAGACCCAGTACTTC

clone_size: NA
v_call: TRBV9
d_call: TRBD1
j_call: TRBJ2-3
cdr3_aa: CASSVAAGGRDTQYF
cdr3_nt: TGTGCCAGCAGCGTAGCGGCAGGGGGCAGGGATACGCAGTATTTT

clone_size: NA
v_call: TRBV7-8
d_call: TRBD2
j_call: TRBJ2-3
cdr3_aa: CASSSERGVTDTQYF
cdr3_nt: TGTGCCAGCAGCTCGGAGCGGGGAGTAACAGATACGCAGTATTTT

clone_size: NA
v_call: TRBV28
d_call: NA
j_call: TRBJ2-6
cdr3_aa: CASSSMTASGANVLTF
cdr3_nt: TGTGCCAGCAGTTCGATGACAGCCTCTGGGGCCAACGTCCTGACTTTC

clone_size: NA
v_call: TRBV27
d_call: TRBD1
j_call: TRBJ1-1
cdr3_aa: CASARQGAFEAFF
cdr3_nt: TGTGCCAGTGCGAGACAGGGGGCATTTGAAGCTTTCTTT

clone_size: NA
v_call: TRBV7-9
d_call: NA
j_call: TRBJ2-2
cdr3_aa: CASSFMGDTGELFF
cdr3_nt: TGTGCCAGCAGCTTTATGGGAGACACCGGGGAGCTGTTTTTT

clone_size: NA
v_call: TRBV9
d_call: NA
j_call: TRBJ2-1
cdr3_aa: CASSVAPTGLYNEQFF
cdr3_nt: TGTGCCAGCAGCGTCGCCCCGACAGGACTCTACAATGAGCAGTTCTTC

clone_size: once
v_call: TRBV10-2
d_call: TRBD2
j_call: TRBJ2-1
cdr3_aa: CASSEPRTSGSYNEQFF
cdr3_nt: TGCGCCAGCAGTGAGCCCCGGACTAGCGGCTCCTACAATGAGCAGTTCTTC

clone_size: NA
v_call: TRBV15
d_call: TRBD2
j_call: TRBJ2-1
cdr3_aa: CATSRVLGSGGYNEQFF
cdr3_nt: TGTGCCACCAGCAGAGTACTGGGGTCGGGGGGTTACAATGAGCAGTTCTTC

clone_size: NA
v_call: TRBV5-8
d_call: TRBD1
j_call: TRBJ1-1
cdr3_aa: CASSWGQGATEAFF
cdr3_nt: TGTGCCAGCTCCTGGGGACAGGGGGCAACTGAAGCTTTCTTT

clone_size: NA
v_call: TRBV15
d_call: TRBD2
j_call: TRBJ2-1
cdr3_aa: CATSSRGTSGINEQFF
cdr3_nt: TGTGCCACCAGCAGTCGCGGGACTAGCGGGATCAATGAGCAGTTCTTC

clone_size: NA
v_call: TRBV18
d_call: TRBD1
j_call: TRBJ1-5
cdr3_aa: CASSLDRDQPQHF
cdr3_nt: TGTGCCAGCTCTCTTGACAGGGATCAGCCCCAGCATTTT

clone_size: NA
v_call: TRBV9
d_call: TRBD1
j_call: TRBJ1-5
cdr3_aa: CASSAGTGLQPQHF
cdr3_nt: TGTGCCAGCAGCGCCGGGACAGGGCTTCAGCCCCAGCATTTT

clone_size: once
v_call: TRBV7-2
d_call: TRBD2
j_call: TRBJ2-7
cdr3_aa: CASSSGTNSFYEQYF
cdr3_nt: TGTGCCAGCAGCTCAGGGACTAACTCTTTCTACGAGCAGTACTTC

clone_size: once
v_call: TRBV7-6
d_call: NA
j_call: TRBJ1-2
cdr3_aa: CASSLGGSPIYGYTF
cdr3_nt: TGTGCCAGCAGCTTAGGGGGCAGCCCCATCTATGGCTACACCTTC

clone_size: few
v_call: TRBV6-6
d_call: TRBD1
j_call: TRBJ1-6
cdr3_aa: CASTLTGGRNSPLHF
cdr3_nt: TGTGCCAGCACCTTGACAGGGGGGAGGAATTCACCCCTCCACTTT

clone_size: once
v_call: TRBV5-1
d_call: NA
j_call: TRBJ2-5
cdr3_aa: CASSFSVADYQETQYF
cdr3_nt: TGCGCCAGCAGCTTCTCGGTAGCGGATTACCAAGAGACCCAGTACTTC

clone_size: NA
v_call: TRBV9
d_call: NA
j_call: TRBJ2-2
cdr3_aa: CASSVEGPGGELFF
cdr3_nt: TGTGCCAGCAGCGTCGAAGGGCCGGGGGGGGAGCTGTTTTTT

clone_size: NA
v_call: TRBV13
d_call: NA
j_call: TRBJ2-7
cdr3_aa: CASSLPGGGYEQYF
cdr3_nt: TGTGCCAGCAGCTTACCGGGGGGCGGCTACGAGCAGTACTTC

clone_size: NA
v_call: TRBV6-1
d_call: TRBD1
j_call: TRBJ2-7
cdr3_aa: CASSEVGDRGDEQYF
cdr3_nt: TGTGCCAGCAGTGAAGTTGGTGACAGGGGCGACGAGCAGTACTTC

clone_size: NA
v_call: TRBV29-1
d_call: NA
j_call: TRBJ2-7
cdr3_aa: CSVKKTAYEQYF
cdr3_nt: TGCAGCGTTAAGAAGACAGCCTACGAGCAGTACTTC

clone_size: NA
v_call: TRBV27
d_call: TRBD2
j_call: TRBJ2-1
cdr3_aa: CASSSSPLAGGPGEQFF
cdr3_nt: TGTGCCAGCAGTTCGTCCCCACTAGCGGGAGGGCCGGGTGAGCAGTTCTTC

clone_size: NA
v_call: TRBV25-1
d_call: NA
j_call: TRBJ1-1
cdr3_aa: CASNLGAEAFF
cdr3_nt: TGTGCCAGCAATCTAGGGGCTGAAGCTTTCTTT